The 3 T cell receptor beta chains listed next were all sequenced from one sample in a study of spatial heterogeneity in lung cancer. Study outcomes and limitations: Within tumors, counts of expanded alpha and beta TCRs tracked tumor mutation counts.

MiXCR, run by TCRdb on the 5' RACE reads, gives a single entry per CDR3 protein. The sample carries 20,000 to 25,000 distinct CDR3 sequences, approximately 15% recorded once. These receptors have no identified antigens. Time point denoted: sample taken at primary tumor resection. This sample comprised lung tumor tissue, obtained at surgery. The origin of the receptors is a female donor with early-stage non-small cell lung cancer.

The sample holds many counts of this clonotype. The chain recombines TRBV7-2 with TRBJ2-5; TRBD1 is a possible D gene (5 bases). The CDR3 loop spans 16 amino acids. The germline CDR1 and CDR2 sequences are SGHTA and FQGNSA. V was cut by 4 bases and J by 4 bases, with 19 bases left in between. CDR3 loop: CASSWKMTARGETQYF. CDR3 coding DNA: TGTGCCAGCAGCTGGAAGATGACCGCTAGGGGAGAGACCCAGTACTTC.

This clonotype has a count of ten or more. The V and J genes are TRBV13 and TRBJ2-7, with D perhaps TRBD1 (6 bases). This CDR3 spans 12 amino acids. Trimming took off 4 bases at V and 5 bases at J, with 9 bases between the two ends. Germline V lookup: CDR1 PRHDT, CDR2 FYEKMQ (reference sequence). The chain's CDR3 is CASSWPGDEQYF. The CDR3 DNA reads TGTGCCAGCAGCTGGCCAGGGGACGAGCAGTACTTC. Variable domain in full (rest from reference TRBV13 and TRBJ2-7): AAGVIQSPRHLIKEKRETATLKCYPIPRHDTVYWYQQGPGQDPQFLISFYEKMQSDKGSIPDRFSAQQFSDYHSELNMSSLELGDSALYFCASSWPGDEQYFGPGTRLTVT.

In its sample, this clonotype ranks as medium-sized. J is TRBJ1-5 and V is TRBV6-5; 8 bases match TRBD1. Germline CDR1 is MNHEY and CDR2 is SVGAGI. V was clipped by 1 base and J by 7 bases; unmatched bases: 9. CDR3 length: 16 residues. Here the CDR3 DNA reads TGTGCCAGCAGTTACTTACCGCTTGACAGGGGACAGCCCCAGCATTTT. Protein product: CASSYLPLDRGQPQHF.